This T cell receptor (beta chain) was observed in a study of PD-L1 blockade in urothelial cancer. Study-level information: In the patient group, about 90% of the roughly 29 were males with bladder-origin urothelial cancer. Blood was analyzed 3 weeks (second dose) and 6 weeks after treatment start.

TCRdb keeps only in-frame clones here, not all; method: immunoSEQ multiplex PCR. This sample has 55,000 to 80,000 clones, with around 81% found just once. V was pared by 3 bases and J by 2 bases, with 1 base of the junction left unmatched. CDR1 and CDR2 from the germline V gene are SGHRS and YFSETQ. The CDR3 is 13 amino acids. The time point here: pretreatment peripheral blood. Sequenced material: PBMCs, taken around atezolizumab (anti-PD-L1) treatment. The genes are TRBV5-1 and TRBJ2-7; TRBD1 matches 8 bases. The sequence was collected from a man aged 65-85 years with urothelial cancer. As DNA, the CDR3 is TGCGCCAGCAGCTGGACAGGGCCCTACGAGCAGTACTTC. As protein: CASSWTGPYEQYF. The full variable domain, rest sourced from reference TRBV5-1 and TRBJ2-7, is KAGVTQTPRYLIKTRGQQVTLSCSPISGHRSVSWYQQTPGQGLQFLFEYFSETQRNKGNFPGRFSGRQFSNSRSEMNVSTLELGDSALYLCASSWTGPYEQYFGPGTRLTVT.